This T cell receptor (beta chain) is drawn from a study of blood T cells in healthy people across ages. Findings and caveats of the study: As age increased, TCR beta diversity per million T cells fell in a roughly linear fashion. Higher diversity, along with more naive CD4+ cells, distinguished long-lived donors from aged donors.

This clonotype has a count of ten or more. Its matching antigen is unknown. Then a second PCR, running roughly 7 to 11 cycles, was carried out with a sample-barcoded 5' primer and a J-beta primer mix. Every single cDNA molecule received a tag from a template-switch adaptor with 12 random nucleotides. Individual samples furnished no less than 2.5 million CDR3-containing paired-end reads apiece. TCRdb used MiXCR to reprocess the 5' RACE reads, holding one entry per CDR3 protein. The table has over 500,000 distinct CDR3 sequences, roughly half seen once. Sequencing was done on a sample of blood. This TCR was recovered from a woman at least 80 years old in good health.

CDR3 protein: CASRDRYYEQYF. The CDR3 DNA reads TGTGCCAGTCGGGACAGATACTACGAGCAGTACTTC. The chain has TRBV21-1 and TRBJ2-7; the table's TRBD1 call for D was not verified on the DNA. TRBV21-1 is deemed a pseudogene. This CDR3 has 12 amino acids.